Listed here is a single TCR beta chain. The antigen is not known. The CDR3 has 12 amino acids. From germline, CDR1 is DFQATT and CDR2 SNEGSKA (reference sequence). V was pared by 3 bases and J by 6 bases, with 9 bases between. This sample was included in a study of T cell repertoires in cytomegalovirus infection. Study details: A matching HLA type, together with CMV infection, was signaled by public TCR beta signatures.

Using its own MiXCR run on the reads, TCRdb lists one record per CDR3 protein. Of 570,000 or so distinct CDR3 sequences in the sample, roughly 43% are singletons; the top ten hold around 48%. Overall study results and limits: Dominating the ex vivo response were TCR beta clonotypes that were CMV-specific and HLA-C-restricted.

The chain uses TRBV20-1 and TRBJ2-1; D not resolved. The origin of this receptor is a human donor in good health (CMV status not recorded). Some clones in this sample may be carry-over from other donors' samples. The sequencing here drew on cultured PBMCs, taken from culture after CMV antigen stimulation. The CDR3 bases are TGCAGTGCTAGTGCCCCGAGCAATGAGCAGTTCTTC. It codes for CSASAPSNEQFF.